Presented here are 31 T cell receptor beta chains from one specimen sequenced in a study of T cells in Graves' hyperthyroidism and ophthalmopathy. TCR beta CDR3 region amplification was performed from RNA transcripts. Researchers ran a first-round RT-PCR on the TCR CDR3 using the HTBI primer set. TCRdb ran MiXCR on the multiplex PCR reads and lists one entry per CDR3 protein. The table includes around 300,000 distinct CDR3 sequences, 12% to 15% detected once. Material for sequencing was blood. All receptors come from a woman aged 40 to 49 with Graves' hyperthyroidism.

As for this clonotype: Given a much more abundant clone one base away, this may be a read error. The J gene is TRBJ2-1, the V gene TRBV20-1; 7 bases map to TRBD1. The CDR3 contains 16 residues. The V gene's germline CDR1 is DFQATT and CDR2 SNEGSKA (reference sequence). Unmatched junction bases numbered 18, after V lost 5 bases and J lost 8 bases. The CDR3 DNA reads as TGCAGTGCTCACAGGGGTTCGGGTGGCAGTAGGGATGAGCAGTTCTTC. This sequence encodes CSAHRGSGGSRDEQFF.

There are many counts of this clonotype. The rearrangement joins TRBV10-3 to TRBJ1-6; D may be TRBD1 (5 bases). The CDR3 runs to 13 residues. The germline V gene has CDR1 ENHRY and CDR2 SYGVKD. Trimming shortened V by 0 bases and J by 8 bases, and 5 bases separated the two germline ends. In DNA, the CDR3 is TGTGCCATCAGTGAGTCCAGGGATTCACCCCTCCACTTT. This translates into CAISESRDSPLHF.

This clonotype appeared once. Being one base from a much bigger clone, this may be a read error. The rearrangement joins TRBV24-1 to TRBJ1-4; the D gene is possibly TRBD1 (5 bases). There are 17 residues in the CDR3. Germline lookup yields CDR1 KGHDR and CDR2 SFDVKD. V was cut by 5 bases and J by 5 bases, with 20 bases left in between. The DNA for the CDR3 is TGTGCCACCAGTGTCCTACCTCTCCGGGGGAGAAATGAAAAACTGTTTTTT. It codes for CATSVLPLRGRNEKLFF.

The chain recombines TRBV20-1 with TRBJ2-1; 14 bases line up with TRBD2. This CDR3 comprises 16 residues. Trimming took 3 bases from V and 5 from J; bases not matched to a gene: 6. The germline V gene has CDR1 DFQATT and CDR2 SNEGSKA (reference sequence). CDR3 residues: CSASRLAGGPDNEQFF. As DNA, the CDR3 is TGCAGTGCTAGCCGACTAGCGGGAGGGCCGGACAATGAGCAGTTCTTC.

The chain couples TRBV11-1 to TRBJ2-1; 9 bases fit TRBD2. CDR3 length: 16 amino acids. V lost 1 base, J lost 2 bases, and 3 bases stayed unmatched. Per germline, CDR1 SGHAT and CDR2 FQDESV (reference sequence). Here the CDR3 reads CASSLELAGAYNEQFF. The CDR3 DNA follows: TGTGCCAGCAGCTTAGAACTAGCGGGCGCCTACAATGAGCAGTTCTTC.

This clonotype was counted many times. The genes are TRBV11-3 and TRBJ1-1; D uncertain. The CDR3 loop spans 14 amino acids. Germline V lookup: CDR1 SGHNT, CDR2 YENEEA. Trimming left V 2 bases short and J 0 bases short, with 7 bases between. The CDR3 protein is CASSLSVMNTEAFF. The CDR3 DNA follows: TGTGCCAGCAGCTTAAGTGTTATGAACACTGAAGCTTTCTTT.

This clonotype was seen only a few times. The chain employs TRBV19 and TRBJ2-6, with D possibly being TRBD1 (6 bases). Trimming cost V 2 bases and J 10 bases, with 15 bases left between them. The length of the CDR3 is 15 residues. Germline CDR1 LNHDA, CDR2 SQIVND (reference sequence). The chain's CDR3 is CASSITGHPENVLTF. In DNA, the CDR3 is TGTGCCAGTAGTATAACGGGACACCCCGAGAACGTCCTGACTTTC. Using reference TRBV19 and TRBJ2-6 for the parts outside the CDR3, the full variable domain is DGGITQSPKYLFRKEGQNVTLSCEQNLNHDAMYWYRQDPGQGLRLIYYSQIVNDFQKGDIAEGYSVSREKKESFPLTVTSAQKNPTAFYLCASSITGHPENVLTFGAGSRLTVL.

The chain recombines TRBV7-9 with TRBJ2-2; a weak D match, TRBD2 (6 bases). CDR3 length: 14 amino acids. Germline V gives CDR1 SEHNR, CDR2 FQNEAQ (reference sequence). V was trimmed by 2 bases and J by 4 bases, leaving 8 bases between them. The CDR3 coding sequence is TGTGCCAGCAGCTTATACGGGGGCACCGGGGAGCTGTTTTTT. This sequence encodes CASSLYGGTGELFF.

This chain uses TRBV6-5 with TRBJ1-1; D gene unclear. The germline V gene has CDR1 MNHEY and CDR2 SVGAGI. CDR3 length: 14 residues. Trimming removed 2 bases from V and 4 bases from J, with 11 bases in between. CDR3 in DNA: TGTGCCAGCAGTTACCCCGGGATAGGCACTGAAGCTTTCTTT. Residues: CASSYPGIGTEAFF.

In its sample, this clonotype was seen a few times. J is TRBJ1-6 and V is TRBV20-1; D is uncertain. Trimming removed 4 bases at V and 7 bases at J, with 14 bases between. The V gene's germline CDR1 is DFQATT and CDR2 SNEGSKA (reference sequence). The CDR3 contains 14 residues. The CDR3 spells CSAIWGGKNSPLHF. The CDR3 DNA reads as TGCAGTGCTATCTGGGGAGGGAAAAATTCACCCCTCCACTTT.

CDR3 sequence (DNA): TGTGCCAGCGGAGGGACAGGGCGAGGTCAGCCCCAGCATTTT. Amino acid sequence: CASGGTGRGQPQHF. The chain employs TRBV25-1 and TRBJ1-5; TRBD1 agrees at 9 bases. V gave up 8 bases and J gave up 6 bases; unmatched junction bases: 8. The CDR3 extends over 14 amino acids. Germline lookup yields CDR1 MGHDK and CDR2 SYGVNS. The whole variable domain, filled in from reference TRBV25-1 and TRBJ1-5, reads EADIYQTPRYLVIGTGKKITLECSQTMGHDKMYWYQQDPGMELHLIHYSYGVNSTEKGDLSSESTVSRIRTEHFPLTLESARPSHTSQYLCASGGTGRGQPQHFGDGTRLSIL.

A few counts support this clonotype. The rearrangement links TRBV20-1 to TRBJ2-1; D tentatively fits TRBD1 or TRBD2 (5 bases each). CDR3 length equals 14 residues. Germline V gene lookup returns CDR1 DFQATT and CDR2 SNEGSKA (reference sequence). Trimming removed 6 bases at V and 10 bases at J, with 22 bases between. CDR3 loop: CSASSRDPFKEQFF. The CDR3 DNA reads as TGCAGTGCATCGTCCCGGGACCCATTTAAGGAGCAGTTCTTC.

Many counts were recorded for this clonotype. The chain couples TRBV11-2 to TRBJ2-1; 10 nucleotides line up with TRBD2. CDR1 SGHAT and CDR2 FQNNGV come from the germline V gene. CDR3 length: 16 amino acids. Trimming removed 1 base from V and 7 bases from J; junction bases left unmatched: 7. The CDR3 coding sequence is TGTGCCAGCAGCTTAGTGGCCCTAGCGGGAGTTAATGAGCAGTTCTTC. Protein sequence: CASSLVALAGVNEQFF.

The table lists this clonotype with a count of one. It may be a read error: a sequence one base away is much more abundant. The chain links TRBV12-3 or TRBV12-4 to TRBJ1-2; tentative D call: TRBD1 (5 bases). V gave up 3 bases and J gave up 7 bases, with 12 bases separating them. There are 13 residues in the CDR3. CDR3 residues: CASSFPGRPGYTF. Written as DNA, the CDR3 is TGTGCCAGCAGTTTTCCAGGGCGCCCTGGCTACACCTTC.

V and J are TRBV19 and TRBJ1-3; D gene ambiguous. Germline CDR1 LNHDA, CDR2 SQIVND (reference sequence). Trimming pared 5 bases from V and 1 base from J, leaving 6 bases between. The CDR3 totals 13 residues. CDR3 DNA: TGTGCCAGTAGTGTCCAATCTGGAAACACCATATATTTT. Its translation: CASSVQSGNTIYF.

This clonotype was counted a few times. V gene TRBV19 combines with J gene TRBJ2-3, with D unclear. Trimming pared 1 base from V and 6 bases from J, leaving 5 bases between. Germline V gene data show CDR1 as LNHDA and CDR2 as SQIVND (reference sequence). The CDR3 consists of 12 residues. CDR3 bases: TGTGCCAGTAGTATAGTTGGCGATACGCAGTATTTT. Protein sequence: CASSIVGDTQYF.

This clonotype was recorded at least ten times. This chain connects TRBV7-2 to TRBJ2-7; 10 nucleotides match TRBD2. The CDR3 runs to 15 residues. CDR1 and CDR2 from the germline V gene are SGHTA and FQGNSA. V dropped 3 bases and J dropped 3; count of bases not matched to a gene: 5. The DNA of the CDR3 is TGTGCCAGCAGCTTGCTAGCGGGAGTGGGCTACGAGCAGTACTTC. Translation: CASSLLAGVGYEQYF.

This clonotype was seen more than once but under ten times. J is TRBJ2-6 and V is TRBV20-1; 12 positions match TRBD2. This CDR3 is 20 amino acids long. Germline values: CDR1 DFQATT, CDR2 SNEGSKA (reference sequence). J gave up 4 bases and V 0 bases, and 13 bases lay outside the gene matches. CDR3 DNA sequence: TGCAGTGCTAGAGAATCGCTAGCGGGAGGGCCGGTCTCCGGGGCCAACGTCCTGACTTTC. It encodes CSARESLAGGPVSGANVLTF.

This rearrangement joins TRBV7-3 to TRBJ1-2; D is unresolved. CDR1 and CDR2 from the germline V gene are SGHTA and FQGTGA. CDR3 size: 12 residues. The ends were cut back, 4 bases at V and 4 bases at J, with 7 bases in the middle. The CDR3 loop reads CASSSDGYGYTF. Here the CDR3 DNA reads TGTGCCAGCAGCTCGGACGGCTATGGCTACACCTTC.

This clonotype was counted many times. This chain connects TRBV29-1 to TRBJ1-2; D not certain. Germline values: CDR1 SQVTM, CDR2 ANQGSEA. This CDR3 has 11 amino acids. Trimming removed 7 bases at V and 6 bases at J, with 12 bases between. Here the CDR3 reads CSGSSTDGYTF. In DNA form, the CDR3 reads TGCAGCGGAAGTTCCACAGATGGCTACACCTTC.

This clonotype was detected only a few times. The CDR3 reads CASSQDPRDNEQFF. In DNA form, the CDR3 reads TGTGCCAGCAGCCAAGATCCCCGGGACAATGAGCAGTTCTTC. The J gene is TRBJ2-1, the V gene TRBV14, with unresolved D. The V and J ends lost 0 bases and 5 bases respectively, with 8 bases between them. CDR3 length: 14 residues. The germline gives CDR1 SGHDN, CDR2 FVKESK.

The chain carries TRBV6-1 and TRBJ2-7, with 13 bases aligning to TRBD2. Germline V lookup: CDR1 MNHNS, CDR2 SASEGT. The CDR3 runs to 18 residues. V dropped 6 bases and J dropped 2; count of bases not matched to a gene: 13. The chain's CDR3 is CASRGRTGLAGVPYEQYF. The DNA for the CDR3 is TGTGCCAGCAGGGGGAGGACCGGACTAGCGGGAGTACCCTACGAGCAGTACTTC.

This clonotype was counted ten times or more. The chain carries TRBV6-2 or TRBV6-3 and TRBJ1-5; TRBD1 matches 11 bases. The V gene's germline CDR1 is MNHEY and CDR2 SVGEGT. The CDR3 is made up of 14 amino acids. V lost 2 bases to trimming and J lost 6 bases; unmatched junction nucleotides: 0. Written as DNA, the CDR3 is TGTGCCAGCAGTTACGGGACAGGGGGTCAGCCCCAGCATTTT. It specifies CASSYGTGGQPQHF.

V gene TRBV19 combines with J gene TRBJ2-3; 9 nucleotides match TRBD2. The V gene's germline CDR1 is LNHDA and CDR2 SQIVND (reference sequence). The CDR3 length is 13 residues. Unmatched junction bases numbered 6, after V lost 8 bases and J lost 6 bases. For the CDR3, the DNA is TGTGCCAGTGGCGGGAGGGCCAGGGATACGCAGTATTTT. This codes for CASGGRARDTQYF.

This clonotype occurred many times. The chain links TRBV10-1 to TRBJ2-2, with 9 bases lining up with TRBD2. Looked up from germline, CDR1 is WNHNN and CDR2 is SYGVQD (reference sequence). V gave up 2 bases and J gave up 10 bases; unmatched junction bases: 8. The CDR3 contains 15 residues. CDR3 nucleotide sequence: TGCGCCAGCAGTGAGCAGACTAGCGGACGTAAGGAGCTGTTTTTT. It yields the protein CASSEQTSGRKELFF.

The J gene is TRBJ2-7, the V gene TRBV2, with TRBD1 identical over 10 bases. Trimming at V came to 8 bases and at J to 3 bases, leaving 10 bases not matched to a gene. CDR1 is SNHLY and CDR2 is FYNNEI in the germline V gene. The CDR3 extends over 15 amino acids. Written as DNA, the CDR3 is TGTGCCAGCGCGGCCGGGACAGGGGTGAACTACGAGCAGTACTTC. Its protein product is CASAAGTGVNYEQYF.

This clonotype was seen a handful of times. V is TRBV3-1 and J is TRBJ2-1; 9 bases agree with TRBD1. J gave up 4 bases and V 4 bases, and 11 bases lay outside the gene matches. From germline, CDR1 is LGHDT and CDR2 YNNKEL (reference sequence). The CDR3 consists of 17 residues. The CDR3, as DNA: TGTGCCAGCAGCCCCCTCGGGTCCGGGACAGGGTACAATGAGCAGTTCTTC. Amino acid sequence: CASSPLGSGTGYNEQFF.

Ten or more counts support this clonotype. The CDR3 region is CASTGLVQTQYF. CDR3 sequence (DNA): TGTGCCAGCACAGGACTCGTCCAGACCCAGTACTTC. The gene calls are TRBV2 and TRBJ2-5; D is possibly TRBD2 (5 bases). The CDR3 is 12 residues long. Deletions cut 7 bases from V and 6 bases from J, with 12 bases between. Germline-derived CDR1 and CDR2 are SNHLY and FYNNEI.

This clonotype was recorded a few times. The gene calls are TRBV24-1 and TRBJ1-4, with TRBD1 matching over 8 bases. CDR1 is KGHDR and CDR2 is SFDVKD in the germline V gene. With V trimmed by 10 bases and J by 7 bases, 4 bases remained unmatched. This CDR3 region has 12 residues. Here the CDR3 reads CATQGAGEKLFF. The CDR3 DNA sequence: TGTGCCACGCAGGGGGCGGGTGAAAAACTGTTTTTT.

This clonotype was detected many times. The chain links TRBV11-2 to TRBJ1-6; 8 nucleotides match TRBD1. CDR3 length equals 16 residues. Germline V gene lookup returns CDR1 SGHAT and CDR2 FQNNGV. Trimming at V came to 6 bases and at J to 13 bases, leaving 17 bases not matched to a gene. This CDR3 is CASRDLRTGPVGPLHF. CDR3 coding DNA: TGTGCCAGCAGAGACCTCCGGACAGGGCCCGTTGGTCCCCTCCACTTT.

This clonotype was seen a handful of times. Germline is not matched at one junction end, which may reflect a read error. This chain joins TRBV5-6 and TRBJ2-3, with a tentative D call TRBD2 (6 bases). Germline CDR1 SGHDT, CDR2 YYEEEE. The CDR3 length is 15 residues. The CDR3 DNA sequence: TGCGCCAGCAGCTTGGCCCAGTGGGGGGCAGATACGCAGTATTTT. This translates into CASSLAQWGADTQYF.